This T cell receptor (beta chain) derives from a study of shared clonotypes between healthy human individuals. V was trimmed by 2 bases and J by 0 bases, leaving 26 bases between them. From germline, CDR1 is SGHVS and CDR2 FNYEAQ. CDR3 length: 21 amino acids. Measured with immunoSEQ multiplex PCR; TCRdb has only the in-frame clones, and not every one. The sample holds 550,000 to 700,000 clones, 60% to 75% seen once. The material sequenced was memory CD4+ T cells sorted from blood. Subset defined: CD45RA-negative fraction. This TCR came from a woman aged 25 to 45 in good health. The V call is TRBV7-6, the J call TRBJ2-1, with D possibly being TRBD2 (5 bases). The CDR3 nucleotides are TGTGCCAGCAGCTTAAGTGGAGGCAGCTCCTCAATACTTAGCTCCTACAATGAGCAGTTCTTC. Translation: CASSLSGGSSSILSSYNEQFF.